This TCR beta chain was documented in a study of monozygotic twins with inflammatory bowel disease. TCRdb re-called the 5' RACE reads; every CDR3 protein appears as one record, without DNA. Recorded for this sample: over 150,000 distinct CDR3 sequences. The CDR3 is 16 residues long. Germline CDR1 GTSNPN, CDR2 SVGIG (reference sequence). Input material: blood. This sequence was found in a human donor with ulcerative colitis or Crohn's disease, or a healthy co-twin of an affected twin (not recorded which). This chain joins TRBV30 and TRBJ1-2; TCRdb's assignment of TRBD1 cannot be checked, as there is no DNA. CDR3 loop: CAWSRGQGFTNYGYTF.